The rows below give T cell receptor beta chains drawn from one sample of a study of blood T cell repertoires in COVID-19. Sequencing was performed with immunoSEQ multiplex PCR; in TCRdb, only in-frame clones are kept and a portion is missing. The sample yields around 300,000 clones, approximately 86% seen once. The sample consisted of PBMCs or T cells enriched from blood (not recorded which). The origin of the receptors is a woman in her late teens or twenties who had recovered from COVID-19. The CDR3 runs from the conserved cysteine through the conserved F or W. D genes are given only for firm matches. The listing skips clone size in some rows; elsewhere it reads once, few, many or a size class.

>TRBV30|NA|NA|TRBJ2-7
TGTGCCTGGAGTGTACGGGGTTACGAGCAGTACTTC
CAWSVRGYEQYF
>TRBV11-1|NA|TRBD1|TRBJ1-6
TGTGCCAGCAGCCCCTGGACGGGACAGGGAGATTCACCCCTCCACTTT
CASSPWTGQGDSPLHF
>TRBV6-1|once|NA|TRBJ1-3
TGTGCCAGCAGTGACGACGACTGGACAGTTACTAACTCTGGAAACACCATATATTTT
CASSDDDWTVTNSGNTIYF
>TRBV7-3|NA|TRBD1|TRBJ2-5
TGTGCCAGCAGCCCAGGGGGACAGGGGGGCAACCAAGAGACCCAGTACTTC
CASSPGGQGGNQETQYF
>TRBV5-1|NA|TRBD2|TRBJ2-3
TGCGCCAGCAGCGGACGACTAGCGGGAGCAGATACGCAGTATTTT
CASSGRLAGADTQYF
>TRBV27|NA|NA|TRBJ2-7
TGTGCCAGCAGTCCGTTACTTACCTACGAGCAGTACTTC
CASSPLLTYEQYF
>TRBV12-3/TRBV12-4|once|TRBD1|TRBJ1-4
TGTGCCAGCAGCAGGGACAGGAATGAAAAACTGTTTTTT
CASSRDRNEKLFF
>TRBV7-2|NA|TRBD1|TRBJ2-5
TGTGCCAGCAGCTTAGCCGCTCTAATATCGACAGGGAGTCAAGAGACCCAGTACTTC
CASSLAALISTGSQETQYF
>TRBV2|NA|TRBD2|TRBJ2-7
TGTGCCAGTACCGGGACTACGTCCTACGAGCAGTACTTC
CASTGTTSYEQYF
>TRBV7-9|NA|TRBD1|TRBJ1-1
TGTGCCAGCAGCTTCGGCTCGGGACAGGGGTGGGTAAACACTGAAGCTTTCTTT
CASSFGSGQGWVNTEAFF
>TRBV4-1|NA|NA|TRBJ2-1
TGCGCCAGCAGCCAACTCGTCACCGGGAATTTATTCTTC
CASSQLVTGNLFF
>TRBV4-1|NA|NA|TRBJ2-3
TGCGCCAGCAGCCAAGAAGGAGGGGATGGAGATACGCAGTATTTT
CASSQEGGDGDTQYF
>TRBV10-3|NA|TRBD1|TRBJ1-5
TGTGCCATCAGTGAGTCGGTGGGACAGTATAGCAATCAGCCCCAGCATTTT
CAISESVGQYSNQPQHF
>TRBV29-1|NA|TRBD1|TRBJ2-2
TGCAGCGTTGAAAACAGGGGTAAAGACACCGGGGAGCTGTTTTTT
CSVENRGKDTGELFF
>TRBV30|NA|TRBD1|TRBJ1-2
TGTGCCCGTGCCTCCAAGGGGGCGGTCTATGGCTACACCTTC
CARASKGAVYGYTF
>TRBV11-2|NA|TRBD1|TRBJ2-1
TGTGCCAGCAGCTTAAGAGGGGGCCCTAGAAATGAGCAGTTCTTC
CASSLRGGPRNEQFF
>TRBV18|NA|NA|TRBJ1-1
TGTGCCACCGCCGTATCCGGCACTGAAGCTTTCTTT
CATAVSGTEAFF
>TRBV5-1|NA|TRBD1|TRBJ1-2
TGCGCCACCCACGGCGGGACAGGGGTTGGCTACACCTTC
CATHGGTGVGYTF
>TRBV13|NA|TRBD1|TRBJ1-2
TGTGCCAGCAGCTTAGGGACAGGGGATTTCTATGGCTACACCTTC
CASSLGTGDFYGYTF
>TRBV9|NA|NA|TRBJ2-2
TGTGCCAGCAGCGTAGGAATTGAGGACACCTTAAACACCGGGGAGCTGTTTTTT
CASSVGIEDTLNTGELFF
>TRBV6-6|NA|TRBD1|TRBJ2-5
TGTGCCAGCAGTTACCGGACAGGCCGAGGGACCCAGTACTTC
CASSYRTGRGTQYF
>TRBV3-1/TRBV3-2|NA|NA|TRBJ1-2
TGTGCCAGCAGCTCAGGGTATGGCTACACCTTC
CASSSGYGYTF
>TRBV5-1|NA|NA|TRBJ1-2
TGCGCCAGCAGCTGGGGGCGGGTAAACTATGGCTACACCTTC
CASSWGRVNYGYTF
>TRBV24-1|once|TRBD2|TRBJ2-7
TGTGCCACCAGTGATTCACCGACTAGCGGGAGAGTCGAGCAGTACTTC
CATSDSPTSGRVEQYF
>TRBV6-5|NA|NA|TRBJ1-2
TGTGCCAGCACGGAACTTGGAGGGAATGGCTACACCTTC
CASTELGGNGYTF
>TRBV18|once|TRBD1|TRBJ1-3
TGTGCCAGCTCCCCGGGACAGGGGATTGGAAACACCATATATTTT
CASSPGQGIGNTIYF
>TRBV27|once|NA|TRBJ1-5
TGTGCCAGCAGTCCAGGACAGACTAATCAGCCCCAGCATTTT
CASSPGQTNQPQHF
>TRBV6-2/TRBV6-3|once|TRBD1|TRBJ2-1
TGTGCCAGCAGTTACTCGATAGGACAGGGAACGATTTACAATGAGCAGTTCTTC
CASSYSIGQGTIYNEQFF
>TRBV6-2/TRBV6-3|NA|TRBD1|TRBJ1-2
TGTGCCAGCAGTGACGAACAGGGGATAAACTATGGCTACACCTTC
CASSDEQGINYGYTF
>TRBV6-2/TRBV6-3|few|TRBD2|TRBJ2-7
TGTGCCAGCAGTTACTCGGAAGGGGAGGGGAATCCCTACGAGCAGTACTTC
CASSYSEGEGNPYEQYF
>TRBV27|NA|TRBD2|TRBJ2-7
TGTGCCAGCACCCCGAGTCGGGCTAGCGGGAGATACGAGCAGTACTTC
CASTPSRASGRYEQYF
>TRBV5-1|NA|TRBD1|TRBJ2-5
TGCGCCAGCAATGAGGCAGGGGGAGAGACCCAGTACTTC
CASNEAGGETQYF
>TRBV18|NA|NA|TRBJ2-3
TGTGCCAGCTCACCCCGGGAATCACCAGATACGCAGTATTTT
CASSPRESPDTQYF
>TRBV28|once|TRBD1|TRBJ2-1
TGTGCCAGCAATGATCAGGGGGACCCTTACAATGAGCAGTTCTTC
CASNDQGDPYNEQFF
>TRBV2|NA|NA|TRBJ1-2
TGTGCCAGCATAGGAGGGGGAGGGGATGGCTACACCTTC
CASIGGGGDGYTF
>TRBV4-3|NA|NA|TRBJ1-3
TGCGCCAGCAGCCAAGGCGGGGGAAACACCATATATTTT
CASSQGGGNTIYF
>TRBV13|NA|NA|TRBJ2-7
TGTGCCAGCAGCAAAGCGGACTCTTACTACGAGCAGTACTTC
CASSKADSYYEQYF
>TRBV9|NA|TRBD2|TRBJ2-3
TGTGCCAGCAGCGTCAGGGGGACTAGCGGATCGTCGCGCACAGATACGCAGTATTTT
CASSVRGTSGSSRTDTQYF
>TRBV11-2|NA|NA|TRBJ2-5
TGTGCCAGCAGCTTAGCCCCCCCAGGGCGTCAAGAGACCCAGTACTTC
CASSLAPPGRQETQYF
>TRBV30|once|NA|TRBJ2-7
TGTGCCTGGAGCCTACCGGAGAGCTCCTACGAGCAGTACTTC
CAWSLPESSYEQYF
>TRBV29-1|NA|TRBD1|TRBJ1-1
TGCAGCGCCGAAGGGACAGCTAACACTGAAGCTTTCTTT
CSAEGTANTEAFF
>TRBV6-5|NA|NA|TRBJ2-7
TGTGCCAGCACTAGTTCACTAGATATATACGAGCAGTACTTC
CASTSSLDIYEQYF